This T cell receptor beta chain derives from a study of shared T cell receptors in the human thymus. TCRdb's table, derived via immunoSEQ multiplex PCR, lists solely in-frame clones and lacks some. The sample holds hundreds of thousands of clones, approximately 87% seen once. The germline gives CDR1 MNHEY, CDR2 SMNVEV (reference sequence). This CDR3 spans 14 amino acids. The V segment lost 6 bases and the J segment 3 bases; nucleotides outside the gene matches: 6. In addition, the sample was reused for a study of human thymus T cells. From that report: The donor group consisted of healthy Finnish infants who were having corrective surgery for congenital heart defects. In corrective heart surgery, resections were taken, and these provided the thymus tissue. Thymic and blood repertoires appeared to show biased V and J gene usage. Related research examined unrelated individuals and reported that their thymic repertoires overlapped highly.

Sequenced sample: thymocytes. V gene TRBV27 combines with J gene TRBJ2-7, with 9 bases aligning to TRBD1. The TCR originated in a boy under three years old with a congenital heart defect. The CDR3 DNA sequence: TGTGCCAGCAGGCCCCGGACAGGGGTCTACGAGCAGTACTTC. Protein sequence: CASRPRTGVYEQYF.